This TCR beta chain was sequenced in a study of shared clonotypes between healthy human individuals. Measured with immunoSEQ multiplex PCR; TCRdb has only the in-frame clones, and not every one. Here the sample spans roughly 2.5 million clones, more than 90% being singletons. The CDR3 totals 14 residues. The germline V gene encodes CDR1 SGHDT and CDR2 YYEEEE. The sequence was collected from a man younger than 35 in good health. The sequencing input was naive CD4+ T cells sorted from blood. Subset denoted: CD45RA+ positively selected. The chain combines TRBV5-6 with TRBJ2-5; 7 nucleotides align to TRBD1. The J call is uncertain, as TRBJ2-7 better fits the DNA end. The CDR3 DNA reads TGTGCCAGCAGCGGCTGGGACAGATCTTACGAGCAGTACTTC. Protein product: CASSGWDRSYEQYF.